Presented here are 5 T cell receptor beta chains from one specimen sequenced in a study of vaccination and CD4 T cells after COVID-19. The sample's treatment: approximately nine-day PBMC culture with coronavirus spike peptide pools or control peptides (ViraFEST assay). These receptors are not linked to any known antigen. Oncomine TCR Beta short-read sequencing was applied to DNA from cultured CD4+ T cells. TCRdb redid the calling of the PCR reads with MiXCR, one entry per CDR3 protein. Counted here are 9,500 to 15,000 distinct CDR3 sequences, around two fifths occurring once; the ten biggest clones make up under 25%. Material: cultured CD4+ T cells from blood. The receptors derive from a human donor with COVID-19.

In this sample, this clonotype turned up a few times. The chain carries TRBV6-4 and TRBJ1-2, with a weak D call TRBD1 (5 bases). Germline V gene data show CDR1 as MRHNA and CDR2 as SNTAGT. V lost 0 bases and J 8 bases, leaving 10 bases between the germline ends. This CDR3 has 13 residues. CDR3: CASSDSGVGGYTF. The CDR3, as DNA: TGTGCCAGCAGTGACTCAGGGGTTGGAGGCTACACCTTC.

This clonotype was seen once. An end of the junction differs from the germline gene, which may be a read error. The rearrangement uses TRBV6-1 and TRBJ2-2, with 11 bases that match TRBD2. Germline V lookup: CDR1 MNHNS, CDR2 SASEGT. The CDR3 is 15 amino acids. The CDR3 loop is CASRTTSGGTGELLF. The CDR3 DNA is TGTGCCAGCAGAACCACTAGCGGGGGTACCGGGGAGCTGCTTTTT.

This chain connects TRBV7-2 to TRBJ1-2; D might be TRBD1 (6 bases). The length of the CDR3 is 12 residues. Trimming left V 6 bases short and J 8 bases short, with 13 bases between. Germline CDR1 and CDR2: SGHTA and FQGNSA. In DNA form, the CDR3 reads TGTGCCAGCAGTCACAGGGACCGCGGCTACACCTTC. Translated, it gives CASSHRDRGYTF.

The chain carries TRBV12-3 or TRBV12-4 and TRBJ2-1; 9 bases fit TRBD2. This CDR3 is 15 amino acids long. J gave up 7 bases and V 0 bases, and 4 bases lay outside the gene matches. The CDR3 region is CASSLASGGLNEQFF. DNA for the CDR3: TGTGCCAGCAGTTTAGCTAGCGGGGGATTGAATGAGCAGTTCTTC.

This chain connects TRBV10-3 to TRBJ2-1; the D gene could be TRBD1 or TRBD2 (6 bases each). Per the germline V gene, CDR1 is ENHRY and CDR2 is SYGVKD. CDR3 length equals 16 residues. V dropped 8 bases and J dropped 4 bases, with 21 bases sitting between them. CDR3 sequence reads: CAIREGEGGLYNEQFF. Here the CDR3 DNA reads TGTGCCATCCGAGAGGGTGAGGGGGGACTTTACAATGAGCAGTTCTTC.